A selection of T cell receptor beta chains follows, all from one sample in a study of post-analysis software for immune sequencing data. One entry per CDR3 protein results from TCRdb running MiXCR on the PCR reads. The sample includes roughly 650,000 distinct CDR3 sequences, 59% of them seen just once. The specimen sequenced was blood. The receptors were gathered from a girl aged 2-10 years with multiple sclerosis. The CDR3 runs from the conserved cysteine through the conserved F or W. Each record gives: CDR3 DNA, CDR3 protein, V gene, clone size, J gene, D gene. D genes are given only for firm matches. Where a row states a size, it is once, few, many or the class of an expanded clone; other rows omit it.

CDR3nt: TGCAGCGTTGCCACAGGGGGCTCTGGCTACACCTTC
CDR3aa: CSVATGGSGYTF
v_gene: TRBV29-1
abundance: .
j_gene: TRBJ1-2
d_gene: TRBD1

CDR3nt: TGTGCCAGCAGCCAAGATCAGGCGGCGCGCGAGCAGTACTTC
CDR3aa: CASSQDQAAREQYF
v_gene: TRBV3-1
abundance: .
j_gene: TRBJ2-7
d_gene: .

CDR3nt: TGTGCCGGGGGGGGACCCTTGGGCAATGAGCAGTTCTTC
CDR3aa: CAGGGPLGNEQFF
v_gene: TRBV30
abundance: few
j_gene: TRBJ2-1
d_gene: TRBD2

CDR3nt: TGTGCCAGCAGTGGAAGGGACAGGGCGCTTGGCTACACCTTC
CDR3aa: CASSGRDRALGYTF
v_gene: TRBV6-2/TRBV6-3
abundance: once
j_gene: TRBJ1-2
d_gene: TRBD1

CDR3nt: TGTGCCAGCAGCCAAGATTCAGGGGAGTACTACGAGCAGTACTTC
CDR3aa: CASSQDSGEYYEQYF
v_gene: TRBV3-1
abundance: .
j_gene: TRBJ2-7
d_gene: .

CDR3nt: TGTGCCAGCAGCCCCTGGACAGGCGCTTTACAAGAGACCCAGTACTTC
CDR3aa: CASSPWTGALQETQYF
v_gene: TRBV21-1
abundance: .
j_gene: TRBJ2-5
d_gene: .

CDR3nt: TGCAGCCATTCCGGGGGCCTAGAGACCCAGTACTTC
CDR3aa: CSHSGGLETQYF
v_gene: TRBV29-1
abundance: .
j_gene: TRBJ2-5
d_gene: .

CDR3nt: TGTGCCAGCAGTTTTAACGGGAGGACAGATACGCAGTATTTT
CDR3aa: CASSFNGRTDTQYF
v_gene: TRBV27
abundance: .
j_gene: TRBJ2-3
d_gene: TRBD2

CDR3nt: TGTGCCAGCAGCTTAGGATCTAGGATCGCCAAAAACATTCAGTACTTC
CDR3aa: CASSLGSRIAKNIQYF
v_gene: TRBV7-9
abundance: .
j_gene: TRBJ2-4
d_gene: .

CDR3nt: TGTGCCAGCAGCTCCCTGCGGTTAGAGACCCAGTACTTC
CDR3aa: CASSSLRLETQYF
v_gene: TRBV5-6
abundance: .
j_gene: TRBJ2-5
d_gene: .

CDR3nt: TGTGCCAGCAGACCGGACGGATCTAATGAAAAACTGTTTTTT
CDR3aa: CASRPDGSNEKLFF
v_gene: TRBV12-3/TRBV12-4
abundance: .
j_gene: TRBJ1-4
d_gene: .

CDR3nt: TGCAGTGCTAGTATCGGGATTAACTATGGCTACACCTTC
CDR3aa: CSASIGINYGYTF
v_gene: TRBV20-1
abundance: .
j_gene: TRBJ1-2
d_gene: .

CDR3nt: TGCGCCAGCAGTGAAACGTTAACGTCAGAGCAGTACTTC
CDR3aa: CASSETLTSEQYF
v_gene: TRBV10-1
abundance: few
j_gene: TRBJ2-7
d_gene: .

CDR3nt: TGCAGCGTTCCCCCGGAACCACCTTACAATGAGCAGTTCTTC
CDR3aa: CSVPPEPPYNEQFF
v_gene: TRBV29-1
abundance: few
j_gene: TRBJ2-1
d_gene: .

CDR3nt: TGTGCCAGCAGCCTCGGACTAGCGGGAGGGATTCAAGAGACCCAGTACTTC
CDR3aa: CASSLGLAGGIQETQYF
v_gene: TRBV7-8
abundance: few
j_gene: TRBJ2-5
d_gene: TRBD2

CDR3nt: TGCGCCAGCAGCCAAAGAACAGCTAGCCGCAATGAGCAGTTCTTC
CDR3aa: CASSQRTASRNEQFF
v_gene: TRBV4-1
abundance: .
j_gene: TRBJ2-1
d_gene: .

CDR3nt: TGTGCCAGCAGCCAAGATGGGAGAGGATTCTATGGCTACACCTTC
CDR3aa: CASSQDGRGFYGYTF
v_gene: TRBV4-2
abundance: .
j_gene: TRBJ1-2
d_gene: .

CDR3nt: TGTGCCAGCAGTCAGATAGACCGCCTCTTCCAAGAGACCCAGTACTTC
CDR3aa: CASSQIDRLFQETQYF
v_gene: TRBV3-1
abundance: .
j_gene: TRBJ2-5
d_gene: .

CDR3nt: TGTGCCGGCAGCTTACTGATCCGTGGGAACACAGATACGCAGTATTTT
CDR3aa: CAGSLLIRGNTDTQYF
v_gene: TRBV7-2
abundance: .
j_gene: TRBJ2-3
d_gene: .

CDR3nt: TGTGCCAGCAGCTTAGCGGGCAGTGCGGGGTCCCGATTCTACGAGCAGTACTTC
CDR3aa: CASSLAGSAGSRFYEQYF
v_gene: TRBV7-9
abundance: .
j_gene: TRBJ2-7
d_gene: .

CDR3nt: TGCGCCAGCAGCCAAGAGTTCGCGGGCCCGGAGGGATACGAGCAGTACTTC
CDR3aa: CASSQEFAGPEGYEQYF
v_gene: TRBV4-1
abundance: .
j_gene: TRBJ2-7
d_gene: .

CDR3nt: TGTGCCAGCAGTTGGAGGGCCGGCACCGGGGAGCTGTTTTTT
CDR3aa: CASSWRAGTGELFF
v_gene: TRBV6-5
abundance: .
j_gene: TRBJ2-2
d_gene: .

CDR3nt: TGTGCCAGCAGCCCAAGGACAGGGGTGAACACTGAAGCTTTCTTT
CDR3aa: CASSPRTGVNTEAFF
v_gene: TRBV7-9
abundance: .
j_gene: TRBJ1-1
d_gene: TRBD1

CDR3nt: TGTGCCAGCAGTCTCGACGGGAGCTCCTACGAGCAGTACTTC
CDR3aa: CASSLDGSSYEQYF
v_gene: TRBV5-1
abundance: many
j_gene: TRBJ2-7
d_gene: .

CDR3nt: TGTGCCAGCAGCCCAAGGCGCACAGGGGATGAGCAGTTCTTC
CDR3aa: CASSPRRTGDEQFF
v_gene: TRBV7-9
abundance: few
j_gene: TRBJ2-1
d_gene: TRBD1

CDR3nt: TGCGCCAGCAGCCAAGGAGGGTCGTACAGCTTCACAGATACGCAGTATTTT
CDR3aa: CASSQGGSYSFTDTQYF
v_gene: TRBV4-3
abundance: once
j_gene: TRBJ2-3
d_gene: .

CDR3nt: TGCAGCGTTGTACAGGCTACCTATGGCTACACCTTC
CDR3aa: CSVVQATYGYTF
v_gene: TRBV29-1
abundance: few
j_gene: TRBJ1-2
d_gene: .

CDR3nt: TGTGCCAGCAGCCAAGATTTAGAGACCCTAGCCAAAAACATTCAGTACTTC
CDR3aa: CASSQDLETLAKNIQYF
v_gene: TRBV3-1
abundance: .
j_gene: TRBJ2-4
d_gene: .

CDR3nt: TGCGCCAGCAGCCAAATCAAGGACGCAGATACGCAGTATTTT
CDR3aa: CASSQIKDADTQYF
v_gene: TRBV4-1
abundance: few
j_gene: TRBJ2-3
d_gene: .

CDR3nt: TGCGCCAGCAGCCGGCAGGGGGGTTCACCCCTCCACTTT
CDR3aa: CASSRQGGSPLHF
v_gene: TRBV4-3
abundance: .
j_gene: TRBJ1-6
d_gene: TRBD1

CDR3nt: TGTGCCAGCAGCCCCACACAGCTACTAGTGGATCAGGAGACCCAGTACTTC
CDR3aa: CASSPTQLLVDQETQYF
v_gene: TRBV7-9
abundance: .
j_gene: TRBJ2-5
d_gene: .

CDR3nt: TGTGGGTACGGCGAGCAGTACTTC
CDR3aa: CGYGEQYF
v_gene: TRBV27
abundance: few
j_gene: TRBJ2-7
d_gene: .

CDR3nt: TGTGCCAGCAGCCGCAGGCCCACTAACTATGGCTACACCTTC
CDR3aa: CASSRRPTNYGYTF
v_gene: TRBV12-3/TRBV12-4
abundance: .
j_gene: TRBJ1-2
d_gene: .

CDR3nt: TGCAGTGCTAGATCTCCGGGACAGCTCACAGATACGCAGTATTTT
CDR3aa: CSARSPGQLTDTQYF
v_gene: TRBV20-1
abundance: .
j_gene: TRBJ2-3
d_gene: TRBD1

CDR3nt: TGTGCCAGCAGCAAGGGGACTAGGTCGCCCAAGACCGGAGAGACCCAGTACTTC
CDR3aa: CASSKGTRSPKTGETQYF
v_gene: TRBV21-1
abundance: .
j_gene: TRBJ2-5
d_gene: .

CDR3nt: TGTGCCAGCAGTTTACAGGGATCGGGCAATCAGCCCCAGCATTTT
CDR3aa: CASSLQGSGNQPQHF
v_gene: TRBV28
abundance: .
j_gene: TRBJ1-5
d_gene: .

CDR3nt: TGTGCCAGCAGTGAATTCAGGGCGAGTCCAAAAGAGACCCAGTACTTC
CDR3aa: CASSEFRASPKETQYF
v_gene: TRBV25-1
abundance: .
j_gene: TRBJ2-5
d_gene: .

CDR3nt: TGTGCCAGCACCACCGGGCTGGCTCGAGGAAACACCATATATTTT
CDR3aa: CASTTGLARGNTIYF
v_gene: TRBV12-3/TRBV12-4
abundance: few
j_gene: TRBJ1-3
d_gene: .

CDR3nt: TGTGCCAGCAGTTACGCCCTAAACAATGAGCAGTTCTTC
CDR3aa: CASSYALNNEQFF
v_gene: TRBV6-2/TRBV6-3
abundance: .
j_gene: TRBJ2-1
d_gene: .

CDR3nt: TGCAGTGCTACCCAGGGACTAGCGGGGGGATACAATGAGCAGTTCTTC
CDR3aa: CSATQGLAGGYNEQFF
v_gene: TRBV20-1
abundance: .
j_gene: TRBJ2-1
d_gene: TRBD2

CDR3nt: TGTGCCAGCAGGAGGACTAGCGGAGCTAACAATGAGCAGTTCTTC
CDR3aa: CASRRTSGANNEQFF
v_gene: TRBV12-3/TRBV12-4
abundance: .
j_gene: TRBJ2-1
d_gene: TRBD2

CDR3nt: TGTGCCAGCAGCCTAAATGCGGGTGGCACAGATACGCAGTATTTT
CDR3aa: CASSLNAGGTDTQYF
v_gene: TRBV9
abundance: .
j_gene: TRBJ2-3
d_gene: .

CDR3nt: TGTGCCAGCAGCACATCAGGGAAAACGGCCTACGAGCAGTACTTC
CDR3aa: CASSTSGKTAYEQYF
v_gene: TRBV12-3/TRBV12-4
abundance: .
j_gene: TRBJ2-7
d_gene: .

CDR3nt: TGTGCCAGCAGCCCTGGACAGGGGCGTAAAGGCTACACCTTC
CDR3aa: CASSPGQGRKGYTF
v_gene: TRBV6-5
abundance: .
j_gene: TRBJ1-2
d_gene: TRBD1

CDR3nt: TGCAGTGCTAGAGGGGGACTAGCGGGAGCGGAGACCCAGTACTTC
CDR3aa: CSARGGLAGAETQYF
v_gene: TRBV20-1
abundance: once
j_gene: TRBJ2-5
d_gene: TRBD2

CDR3nt: TGTGCCAGCAGCTTGGGCGGTACGGAGGAGATCTCCTACGAGCAGTACTTC
CDR3aa: CASSLGGTEEISYEQYF
v_gene: TRBV7-9
abundance: .
j_gene: TRBJ2-7
d_gene: .

CDR3nt: TGCAGTGCGAAGGGGACAGATACGCAGTATTTT
CDR3aa: CSAKGTDTQYF
v_gene: TRBV20-1
abundance: .
j_gene: TRBJ2-3
d_gene: .

CDR3nt: TGCAGCGTTGAAGATCCGCAAGAGACCCAGTACTTC
CDR3aa: CSVEDPQETQYF
v_gene: TRBV29-1
abundance: few
j_gene: TRBJ2-5
d_gene: .

CDR3nt: TGTGCCAGCAGCTCAGTCGGGGGCACTGAAGCTTTCTTT
CDR3aa: CASSSVGGTEAFF
v_gene: TRBV3-1
abundance: few
j_gene: TRBJ1-1
d_gene: .

CDR3nt: TGCGCCAGCAACGGGGGAGGCGCGGATACGCAGTATTTT
CDR3aa: CASNGGGADTQYF
v_gene: TRBV5-1
abundance: .
j_gene: TRBJ2-3
d_gene: .

CDR3nt: TGTGCCAGCAGCTTAGGTCTGGGCCAAGAGACCCAGTACTTC
CDR3aa: CASSLGLGQETQYF
v_gene: TRBV7-6
abundance: few
j_gene: TRBJ2-5
d_gene: .

CDR3nt: TGCAGCGTTGCGAGCCAGGGGGCCTGGTATGGCTACACCTTC
CDR3aa: CSVASQGAWYGYTF
v_gene: TRBV29-1
abundance: .
j_gene: TRBJ1-2
d_gene: TRBD1

CDR3nt: TGCGCCAGCAGCCAAGGAGGTAGCGGGGGGTACAATGAGCAGTTCTTC
CDR3aa: CASSQGGSGGYNEQFF
v_gene: TRBV4-1
abundance: .
j_gene: TRBJ2-1
d_gene: TRBD2